A selection of T cell receptor beta chains follows, all from one sample in a study of shared clonotypes between healthy human individuals. TCRdb's table, derived via immunoSEQ multiplex PCR, lists solely in-frame clones and lacks some. The sample carries under 2,500,000 clones, 90% to 96% recorded once. What was sequenced was naive CD4+ T cells sorted from blood. These TCRs come from a man younger than 30 in good health. Both conserved end residues are part of each CDR3. The order of the fields is clone size, D gene, V gene, CDR3 protein. The D gene is left open where the match is weak. Rows give clone size only sometimes, using once, few, many, or a class for an expanded clone.

NA | TRBD1 | TRBV10-3 | CAISAPGQGQETQYF
NA | NA | TRBV9 | CASSVVYGAEQYF
NA | TRBD1 | TRBV28 | CASSPAGGEGYGYTF
NA | NA | TRBV5-1 | CASSQTSGPYNEQFF
NA | TRBD1 | TRBV7-2 | CASSRDRDRNQPQHF
NA | NA | TRBV9 | CASSEPEKGGTLNSNQPQHF
few | NA | TRBV29-1 | CSAGTNNQPQHF
NA | NA | TRBV5-8 | CASSPQRLWSYEQYF
NA | NA | TRBV10-3 | CAISETSGANVLTF
NA | NA | TRBV19 | CASGPFMNTEAFF
NA | TRBD1 | TRBV6-5 | CASSWDREGYEQYF
once | TRBD2 | TRBV14 | CASSLLAGGFQETQYF
NA | TRBD1 | TRBV10-3 | CAISEDGTGNSPLHF
NA | NA | TRBV30 | CAWSVMGGTTNEQFF
NA | NA | TRBV25-1 | CASSEYRAGANVLTF
NA | NA | TRBV6-1 | CASLPYSGNTIYF
NA | TRBD1 | TRBV6-1 | CAIGTGYGYTF
NA | NA | TRBV2 | CAGKGTVNTGELFF
NA | NA | TRBV5-1 | CASGLQERGTDTQYF
NA | NA | TRBV5-8 | CASSLGSPTNTEAFF
NA | TRBD1 | TRBV7-9 | CASSPRTGATNEKLFF
NA | NA | TRBV7-2 | CASSLGFLRSGELFF
NA | NA | TRBV10-2 | CASRGVSTDTQYF
once | TRBD1 | TRBV28 | CASSLTGMGQGSYGYTF
NA | TRBD2 | TRBV7-9 | CASTPGRDTGELFF
NA | NA | TRBV6-5 | CASSSSRGGYNEQFF
NA | NA | TRBV6-6 | CASTPRGGTEAFF
NA | TRBD1 | TRBV6-5 | CASSRGDRGDNEQFF
NA | TRBD2 | TRBV5-1 | CASSLPWDGGGTQYF
NA | NA | TRBV2 | CASSFLGGSGELFF
NA | TRBD2 | TRBV7-7 | CASRGEGETQYF
once | NA | TRBV28 | CASSLGGLYNEQFF
NA | TRBD1 | TRBV7-2 | CASSFGQGRDTQYF
NA | TRBD2 | TRBV9 | CASSAGAPSGGASPYEQYF
NA | NA | TRBV7-9 | CASSLDPGRNAEAFF
NA | NA | TRBV5-1 | CASGSPSTDTQYF
once | NA | TRBV11-3 | CASSLAGQNTEAFF
NA | TRBD2 | TRBV7-7 | CASSRTSGSLELFF
NA | TRBD2 | TRBV4-1 | CASSQGGATNTGELFF